The source of this T cell receptor beta chain is a study of early T cells in non-severe SARS-CoV-2 infection. As for the study in general: Chains from this unsorted whole-blood bulk RNA could not be paired. Whole-study results and caveats: Private and CD4 specificities were missed by VDJdb matching, skewed to anti-spike CD8.

In its sample, this clonotype was seen a few times. Its antigen is not known. Individual cDNA molecules received unique molecular identifiers during library preparation. From the 5' RACE reads, TCRdb called clonotypes with MiXCR, one entry per CDR3 protein. This table holds tens of thousands of distinct CDR3 sequences, around 15% found once. The V end lost 2 bases, the J end lost 6 bases, and 11 bases lay between the germline ends. In germline, CDR1 is MNHEY, CDR2 SVGEGT. The CDR3 length is 15 residues. The chain is built from TRBV6-2 or TRBV6-3 and TRBJ1-6; unclear D gene. The TCR was taken from an adult who was a healthcare worker with PCR-confirmed SARS-CoV-2 infection or an uninfected control (not recorded which). Sequenced input: whole blood. The CDR3 is CASSYGRTINSPLHF. As DNA, the CDR3 is TGTGCCAGCAGTTACGGACGGACGATTAATTCACCCCTCCACTTT.